The rows below give T cell receptor beta chains drawn from one sample of a study of cytomegalovirus exposure and HLA in healthy donors. The data were produced by immunoSEQ multiplex PCR, yet TCRdb's version contains in-frame clones alone and is incomplete. The profile shows 190,000 or so clones, about 86% of them singletons. Material: PBMCs. Receptor source: a woman younger than 35 in good health and CMV-seropositive. The CDR3 runs from the conserved cysteine through the conserved F or W. D genes are given only for firm matches. Expanded clones get a size class; other rows say once, few or many, or leave the size out.

V: TRBV7-9
size: -
J: TRBJ1-3
D: -
DNA: TGTGCCAGCAGCTTCACACAGAGCTCTGGAAACACCATATATTTT
CDR3: CASSFTQSSGNTIYF

V: TRBV6-5
size: -
J: TRBJ1-5
D: -
DNA: TGTGCCAGCAGCGCCGTCGGGGGCAATCAGCCCCAGCATTTT
CDR3: CASSAVGGNQPQHF

V: TRBV2
size: -
J: TRBJ1-5
D: TRBD1
DNA: TGTGCCAGCTCCGGGACAGGGGGAACTCAGCCCCAGCATTTT
CDR3: CASSGTGGTQPQHF

V: TRBV6-6
size: -
J: TRBJ2-5
D: TRBD2
DNA: TGTGCCAGCAGTCCTACTAGCGGGGGTTGGGAGACCCAGTACTTC
CDR3: CASSPTSGGWETQYF

V: TRBV6-5
size: -
J: TRBJ2-3
D: TRBD2
DNA: TGTGCCAGCAGTTATGGCGGGGGGGACACAGATACGCAGTATTTT
CDR3: CASSYGGGDTDTQYF

V: TRBV5-5
size: -
J: TRBJ1-1
D: -
DNA: TGTGCCAGCAGCTTTCAGGGGTTTGGCACTGAAGCTTTCTTT
CDR3: CASSFQGFGTEAFF

V: TRBV15
size: -
J: TRBJ2-2
D: -
DNA: TGTGCCACCAGCACGAGTCCCGCCGGGGAGCTGTTTTTT
CDR3: CATSTSPAGELFF

V: TRBV6-6
size: -
J: TRBJ1-1
D: -
DNA: TGTGCCAGCAGTTACGTTGGACATTACACTGAAGCTTTCTTT
CDR3: CASSYVGHYTEAFF

V: TRBV7-3
size: once
J: TRBJ2-7
D: -
DNA: TGTGCCAGCAGCTTTTCGGCGGGTGAGCAGTACTTC
CDR3: CASSFSAGEQYF

V: TRBV5-1
size: once
J: TRBJ2-5
D: TRBD1
DNA: TGCGCCAGCAGCATACAGGGGGACCAAGAGACCCAGTACTTC
CDR3: CASSIQGDQETQYF

V: TRBV19
size: few
J: TRBJ1-6
D: TRBD1
DNA: TGTGCCAGTGGGCTGACAGGGATCGATTCACCCCTCCACTTT
CDR3: CASGLTGIDSPLHF

V: TRBV10-3
size: -
J: TRBJ2-7
D: TRBD2
DNA: TGTGCCACCGAGCCCGGGACTAGCGGGGGGTACGAGCAGTACTTC
CDR3: CATEPGTSGGYEQYF

V: TRBV27
size: few
J: TRBJ1-6
D: -
DNA: TGTGCCAGCAAGAGCTCCTATAATTCACCCCTCCACTTT
CDR3: CASKSSYNSPLHF

V: TRBV4-2
size: -
J: TRBJ1-2
D: -
DNA: TGTGCCAGCAGCCAAGGACAAGGCATAGTCTATGGCTACACCTTC
CDR3: CASSQGQGIVYGYTF

V: TRBV6-1
size: -
J: TRBJ1-2
D: TRBD1
DNA: TGTGCCAGCAGTGAAAGCCAGGGGGATGGCTACACCTTC
CDR3: CASSESQGDGYTF

V: TRBV11-2
size: once
J: TRBJ1-1
D: TRBD1
DNA: TGTGCCAGCAGCCCACTTTTAGGGGGCGCAGGCACTGAAGCTTTCTTT
CDR3: CASSPLLGGAGTEAFF

V: TRBV19
size: -
J: TRBJ1-6
D: -
DNA: TGTGCCAGTAGTATCCTAGGGGAAACTTCACCCCTCCACTTT
CDR3: CASSILGETSPLHF

V: TRBV6-1
size: once
J: TRBJ1-3
D: -
DNA: TGTGCCAGCAGTGAAGTCTCCAGGGACACCATATATTTT
CDR3: CASSEVSRDTIYF

V: TRBV5-1
size: -
J: TRBJ1-1
D: TRBD1
DNA: TGCGCCAGCAGCTACACAGGGGTGAACACTGAAGCTTTCTTT
CDR3: CASSYTGVNTEAFF

V: TRBV29-1
size: few
J: TRBJ2-1
D: TRBD1
DNA: TGCAGCGCGGACAGGGTAAATGAGCAGTTCTTC
CDR3: CSADRVNEQFF

V: TRBV10-3
size: -
J: TRBJ2-1
D: -
DNA: TGTGCCACCCGTGGGGGGGCGAGTAGTAATGAGCAGTTCTTC
CDR3: CATRGGASSNEQFF

V: TRBV4-2
size: -
J: TRBJ1-5
D: -
DNA: TGTGCCAGCAGCCAGGCAGGATACAATCAGCCCCAGCATTTT
CDR3: CASSQAGYNQPQHF

V: TRBV5-1
size: -
J: TRBJ2-3
D: TRBD1
DNA: TGCGCCAGCAGCCGTGCCGGGACAGGGGACCCAGATACGCAGTATTTT
CDR3: CASSRAGTGDPDTQYF

V: TRBV13
size: -
J: TRBJ2-3
D: TRBD2
DNA: TGTGCCAGCAGCTTAGGTCCCGGACTAGCGGGGGGTCTGAATACGCAGTATTTT
CDR3: CASSLGPGLAGGLNTQYF

V: TRBV12-1
size: once
J: TRBJ1-2
D: -
DNA: TGTGCCAGCAGCCCGAGGTCTGTCTCCTATGGCTACACCTTC
CDR3: CASSPRSVSYGYTF

V: TRBV21-1
size: -
J: TRBJ2-1
D: -
DNA: TGTGCCTCTACTCAGGGAAGTGAGGACAATGAGCAGTTCTTC
CDR3: CASTQGSEDNEQFF

V: TRBV19
size: -
J: TRBJ1-5
D: -
DNA: TGTGCCAGTAGTCGGACAGTCAATAGCAATCAGCCCCAGCATTTT
CDR3: CASSRTVNSNQPQHF

V: TRBV4-1
size: -
J: TRBJ1-2
D: -
DNA: TGCGCCAGCAGCCAAGAGATCGCGTGGGGCGATGGCTACACCTTC
CDR3: CASSQEIAWGDGYTF

V: TRBV5-1
size: once
J: TRBJ1-1
D: TRBD1
DNA: TGCGCCAGCAGCTTGGCCCCTATGACAGGGATGAACACTGAAGCTTTCTTT
CDR3: CASSLAPMTGMNTEAFF

V: TRBV4-1
size: -
J: TRBJ1-2
D: TRBD1
DNA: TGCGCCAGCAGCCAATCCGGGACAGGAAACTATGGCTACACCTTC
CDR3: CASSQSGTGNYGYTF

V: TRBV29-1
size: -
J: TRBJ1-1
D: TRBD1
DNA: TGCAGCGTCGAAACAGGGGGCACGCCTTTCTTT
CDR3: CSVETGGTPFF

V: TRBV2
size: -
J: TRBJ2-1
D: TRBD2
DNA: TGTGCCAGCAGCCCCCGGGGAAAGCGGGGGATTTACAATGAGCAGTTCTTC
CDR3: CASSPRGKRGIYNEQFF

V: TRBV2
size: -
J: TRBJ2-3
D: TRBD1
DNA: TGTGCCTCGGAAGAGGGACAGGGGACAACAGATACGCAGTATTTT
CDR3: CASEEGQGTTDTQYF

V: TRBV6-1
size: -
J: TRBJ1-3
D: -
DNA: TGTGCCAGCAGTGAAGCGGGGAGAAGGTTCTCTGGAAACACCATATATTTT
CDR3: CASSEAGRRFSGNTIYF